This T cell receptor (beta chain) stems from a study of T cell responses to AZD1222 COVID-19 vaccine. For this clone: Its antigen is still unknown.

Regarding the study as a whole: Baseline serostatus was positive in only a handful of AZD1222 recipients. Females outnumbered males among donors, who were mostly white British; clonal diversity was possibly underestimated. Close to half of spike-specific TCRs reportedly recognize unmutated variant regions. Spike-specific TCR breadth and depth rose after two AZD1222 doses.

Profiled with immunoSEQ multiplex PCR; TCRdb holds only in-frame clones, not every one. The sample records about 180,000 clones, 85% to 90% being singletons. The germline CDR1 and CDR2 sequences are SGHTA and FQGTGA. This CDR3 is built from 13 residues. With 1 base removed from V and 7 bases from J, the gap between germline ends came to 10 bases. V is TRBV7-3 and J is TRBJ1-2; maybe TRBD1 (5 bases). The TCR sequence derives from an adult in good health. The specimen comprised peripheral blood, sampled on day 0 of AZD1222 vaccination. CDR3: CASSLITGFGYTF. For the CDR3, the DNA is TGTGCCAGCAGCTTAATAACAGGTTTTGGCTACACCTTC.